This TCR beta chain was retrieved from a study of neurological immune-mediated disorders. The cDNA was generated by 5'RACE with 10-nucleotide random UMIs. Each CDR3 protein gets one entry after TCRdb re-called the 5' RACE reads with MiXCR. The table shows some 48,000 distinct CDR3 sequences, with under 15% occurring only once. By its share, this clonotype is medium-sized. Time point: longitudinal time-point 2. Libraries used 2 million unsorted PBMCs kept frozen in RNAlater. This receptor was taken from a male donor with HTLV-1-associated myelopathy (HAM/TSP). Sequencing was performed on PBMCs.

CDR3 sequence: CAISAGQGVDQPQHF. The CDR3 DNA follows: TGTGCCATCAGTGCAGGACAGGGGGTTGATCAGCCCCAGCATTTT. V is TRBV10-3 and J is TRBJ1-5; 10 nucleotides align to TRBD1. The CDR3 contains 15 residues. The J segment lost 5 bases and the V segment lost 4 bases, leaving 5 bases of the junction unmatched. Germline V gene lookup returns CDR1 ENHRY and CDR2 SYGVKD.